The rows below give T cell receptor beta chains drawn from one sample of a study of multiple sclerosis patients with progressive multifocal leukoencephalopathy. The method was immunoSEQ multiplex PCR; TCRdb's version includes in-frame clones alone and lacks a portion of them. The profile covers 25,000 to 35,000 clones, with 89% appearing a single time and approximately 1.5% taken by the ten largest. The sample here was PBMCs, taken from a patient treated with natalizumab. Receptor source: a human donor with multiple sclerosis. CDR3s include the opening cysteine and the closing phenylalanine or tryptophan. D genes are given only for firm matches. Size is omitted from some rows. Given values are once, few, many or a class for expanded clones.

d_gene: .; v_gene: TRBV10-1; abundance: .; j_gene: TRBJ1-2; CDR3nt: TGCGCCAGCAGGGAAAATTCGGCAGGTCCTGGCTACACCTTC; CDR3aa: CASRENSAGPGYTF
d_gene: TRBD1; v_gene: TRBV7-2; abundance: .; j_gene: TRBJ2-7; CDR3nt: TGTGCCAGCAGCTTAGATTGGACAGGTGGGGGCTACGAGCAGTACTTC; CDR3aa: CASSLDWTGGGYEQYF
d_gene: TRBD1; v_gene: TRBV5-1; abundance: .; j_gene: TRBJ2-2; CDR3nt: TGCGCCAGCAGCTGGGGACAGGGGACCGGGGAGCTGTTTTTT; CDR3aa: CASSWGQGTGELFF
d_gene: TRBD1; v_gene: TRBV6-1; abundance: .; j_gene: TRBJ1-4; CDR3nt: TGTGCCAGCAGTGACTGGACAGGGCCATCGGGTGAAAAACTGTTTTTT; CDR3aa: CASSDWTGPSGEKLFF
d_gene: .; v_gene: TRBV11-2; abundance: few; j_gene: TRBJ2-7; CDR3nt: TGTGCCAGCAGCTTAGGCCGGGGCTTTCAGGGGTCCTACGAGCAGTACTTC; CDR3aa: CASSLGRGFQGSYEQYF
d_gene: .; v_gene: TRBV30; abundance: .; j_gene: TRBJ1-2; CDR3nt: TGTGCCTGGAGTGCGACGGCCTATGGCTACACCTTC; CDR3aa: CAWSATAYGYTF
d_gene: TRBD2; v_gene: TRBV7-9; abundance: once; j_gene: TRBJ2-5; CDR3nt: TGTGCCAGCAGCTTAGATGTACTAGCGGGAGTTCGTGAGACCCAGTACTTC; CDR3aa: CASSLDVLAGVRETQYF
d_gene: .; v_gene: TRBV29-1; abundance: .; j_gene: TRBJ2-7; CDR3nt: TGCAGCGTTGAAGATCCCTCCCTAGCGAATTCTCCCGAGCAGTACTTC; CDR3aa: CSVEDPSLANSPEQYF
d_gene: .; v_gene: TRBV27; abundance: .; j_gene: TRBJ2-7; CDR3nt: TGTGCCAGCAGTTTTGGCAGGGCGCCCTACGAGCAGTACTTC; CDR3aa: CASSFGRAPYEQYF
d_gene: TRBD1; v_gene: TRBV28; abundance: .; j_gene: TRBJ1-5; CDR3nt: TGTGCCAGCAGCCCCACATGGGGCCAGGGGGGAAATCAGCCCCAGCATTTT; CDR3aa: CASSPTWGQGGNQPQHF
d_gene: TRBD2; v_gene: TRBV18; abundance: .; j_gene: TRBJ2-1; CDR3nt: TGTGCCAGCTCACCACTTGGGAGCGGGGGGTACAATGAGCAGTTCTTC; CDR3aa: CASSPLGSGGYNEQFF
d_gene: .; v_gene: TRBV19; abundance: .; j_gene: TRBJ2-7; CDR3nt: TGTGCCAGTAGTATTTCAGGGCTGAGCTCCTACGAGCAGTACTTC; CDR3aa: CASSISGLSSYEQYF
d_gene: .; v_gene: TRBV19; abundance: .; j_gene: TRBJ1-1; CDR3nt: TGTGCCAGTAGTTATTGGCAGGTCGAAGCTTTCTTT; CDR3aa: CASSYWQVEAFF
d_gene: TRBD1; v_gene: TRBV4-3; abundance: .; j_gene: TRBJ2-7; CDR3nt: TGCGCCAGCAGCCAAGACGCCTCCGGGACAGGGGGACCCTACGAGCAGTACTTC; CDR3aa: CASSQDASGTGGPYEQYF
d_gene: .; v_gene: TRBV2; abundance: .; j_gene: TRBJ2-7; CDR3nt: TGTGCCAGCCGTCAGGGGGGCTACGAGCAGTACTTC; CDR3aa: CASRQGGYEQYF
d_gene: TRBD1; v_gene: TRBV14; abundance: .; j_gene: TRBJ1-6; CDR3nt: TGTGCCAGCAGCACCACAGGGGGTAATTCACCCCTCCACTTT; CDR3aa: CASSTTGGNSPLHF
d_gene: TRBD2; v_gene: TRBV4-3; abundance: .; j_gene: TRBJ2-3; CDR3nt: TGCGCCAGCAGCCAAGATTACCCCATGGGCGGGAGCTCAGATACGCAGTATTTT; CDR3aa: CASSQDYPMGGSSDTQYF
d_gene: TRBD1; v_gene: TRBV7-2; abundance: .; j_gene: TRBJ2-7; CDR3nt: TGTGCCAGCAGCCTTGGACAGGGTAGGAACGAGCAGTACTTC; CDR3aa: CASSLGQGRNEQYF
d_gene: .; v_gene: TRBV28; abundance: .; j_gene: TRBJ2-1; CDR3nt: TGTGCCAGCAGTCACTTGGGGGTGGCATACAATGAGCAGTTCTTC; CDR3aa: CASSHLGVAYNEQFF
d_gene: .; v_gene: TRBV30; abundance: .; j_gene: TRBJ1-1; CDR3nt: TGTGCCTGGAGTGTAGGTAACAGCGAAGCTTTCTTT; CDR3aa: CAWSVGNSEAFF
d_gene: .; v_gene: TRBV9; abundance: .; j_gene: TRBJ2-2; CDR3nt: TGTGCCAGCAGCGTTTTGGGGCGGGCCAACACCGGGGAGCTGTTTTTT; CDR3aa: CASSVLGRANTGELFF
d_gene: .; v_gene: TRBV4-2; abundance: once; j_gene: TRBJ1-2; CDR3nt: TGTGCCAGCAGCCAAGATTCTTGGACAGTTTATGGCTACACCTTC; CDR3aa: CASSQDSWTVYGYTF
d_gene: TRBD2; v_gene: TRBV6-6; abundance: .; j_gene: TRBJ2-7; CDR3nt: TGTGCCAGCAGTTACCCCTATAGCGGGGTCTCCTACGAGCAGTACTTC; CDR3aa: CASSYPYSGVSYEQYF
d_gene: TRBD1; v_gene: TRBV7-2; abundance: .; j_gene: TRBJ2-7; CDR3nt: TGTGCCAGCAGCTGGGGACAGGGGGCCTACGAGCAGTACTTC; CDR3aa: CASSWGQGAYEQYF
d_gene: .; v_gene: TRBV7-2; abundance: .; j_gene: TRBJ2-7; CDR3nt: TGTGCCAGCAGCTTAGTTGTGGCCGAGCAGTACTTC; CDR3aa: CASSLVVAEQYF
d_gene: TRBD2; v_gene: TRBV11-2; abundance: .; j_gene: TRBJ2-1; CDR3nt: TGTGCCAGCAGCTTAGAGGCGGGAGTTGTGAATGAGCAGTTCTTC; CDR3aa: CASSLEAGVVNEQFF
d_gene: TRBD1; v_gene: TRBV29-1; abundance: .; j_gene: TRBJ2-2; CDR3nt: TGCAGCGTTACGGACAGGGTTAACACCGGGGAGCTGTTTTTT; CDR3aa: CSVTDRVNTGELFF
d_gene: .; v_gene: TRBV27; abundance: .; j_gene: TRBJ1-4; CDR3nt: TGTGCCAGCAGCCCGTCATACACTAATGAAAAACTGTTTTTT; CDR3aa: CASSPSYTNEKLFF
d_gene: .; v_gene: TRBV19; abundance: .; j_gene: TRBJ1-5; CDR3nt: TGTGCCAGTAGTTCCCGGGACGGGGGGAAAGGGGAGCCCCAGCATTTT; CDR3aa: CASSSRDGGKGEPQHF
d_gene: .; v_gene: TRBV6-5; abundance: .; j_gene: TRBJ2-1; CDR3nt: TGTGCCAGCAGCCAAGGGGGGACACAGTTCTTC; CDR3aa: CASSQGGTQFF
d_gene: .; v_gene: TRBV5-1; abundance: .; j_gene: TRBJ1-5; CDR3nt: TGCGCCAGCAGCTTGGCCCCGGGGGACAATCAGCCCCAGCATTTT; CDR3aa: CASSLAPGDNQPQHF
d_gene: .; v_gene: TRBV29-1; abundance: .; j_gene: TRBJ1-1; CDR3nt: TGCAGCGCCTGTCTTACGGCGGTTACTGAAGCTTTCTTT; CDR3aa: CSACLTAVTEAFF
d_gene: .; v_gene: TRBV27; abundance: .; j_gene: TRBJ2-3; CDR3nt: TGTGCCAGCAGTTTTCATCGGGCGGCAGATACGCAGTATTTT; CDR3aa: CASSFHRAADTQYF
d_gene: .; v_gene: TRBV6-6; abundance: .; j_gene: TRBJ1-1; CDR3nt: TGTGCCAGCAGTACAGGGACACGAGCTTTCTTT; CDR3aa: CASSTGTRAFF
d_gene: .; v_gene: TRBV10-3; abundance: .; j_gene: TRBJ1-5; CDR3nt: TGTGCCATCAATCGGGGGCTCAATCAGCCCCAGCATTTT; CDR3aa: CAINRGLNQPQHF